This entry concerns a single TCR beta chain. The data derive from a study of OX40 agonist ivuxolimab in advanced cancers. Study-wide background: Earlier anti-PD-1, anti-PD-L1 or anti-CTLA-4 therapy was permitted; around 40% had received some.

Trimming removed 1 base at V and 0 bases at J, with 13 bases between. The CDR3 is 17 amino acids. Germline values: CDR1 SGHTA, CDR2 FQGNSA. Method: immunoSEQ multiplex PCR; TCRdb's copy keeps in-frame clones and lacks some. The sample contains roughly 66,000 clones, roughly four fifths of which appear only once. The clonotype was recovered from an adult with an advanced solid tumor such as melanoma, head and neck, liver or kidney cancer. Sequencing was performed on CD4+ or CD8+ T cells sorted from blood, taken in a trial of the OX40 agonist ivuxolimab. The J gene is TRBJ1-3, the V gene TRBV7-2, with no clear D. CDR3 loop: CASSLVGRSSSGNTIYF. The CDR3 bases are TGTGCCAGCAGCTTAGTTGGCAGGTCCTCCTCTGGAAACACCATATATTTT.